This T cell receptor beta chain comes out of a study of CD8 T cells in ankylosing spondylitis. Findings of the study overall: CD8+ by phenotype, disease-linked clones were relatively rare in peripheral blood. The study looked at matched synovial fluid samples from ankylosing spondylitis patients. Disease-linked clones were reported to be significantly enriched there. Certain motif variants had earlier been reported in reactive arthritis synovial fluid and blood. Eight highly homologous variants formed a TCR beta motif that appeared characteristic of ankylosing spondylitis blood.

Many counts were recorded for this clonotype. Its target is unknown. Molecular-barcoded quantitative 5'-RACE produced these TCR beta libraries. TCRdb passed the 5' RACE reads through MiXCR, listing each CDR3 protein once. The sample carries 200,000 to 250,000 distinct CDR3 sequences, 7% to 8% recorded once. The V and J ends lost 2 bases and 4 bases, in that order; junction bases with no gene match: 0. CDR3 size: 13 residues. CDR1 is SGDLS and CDR2 is YYNGEE in the germline V gene. The genes are TRBV9 and TRBJ2-7; 10 bases line up with TRBD2. The sequence was collected from a male donor with ankylosing spondylitis. Specimen: blood, either unsorted or a sorted T cell fraction (not recorded which). The DNA for the CDR3 is TGTGCCAGCAGCGTTAGCGGGGGGTACGAGCAGTACTTC. Its translation is CASSVSGGYEQYF.